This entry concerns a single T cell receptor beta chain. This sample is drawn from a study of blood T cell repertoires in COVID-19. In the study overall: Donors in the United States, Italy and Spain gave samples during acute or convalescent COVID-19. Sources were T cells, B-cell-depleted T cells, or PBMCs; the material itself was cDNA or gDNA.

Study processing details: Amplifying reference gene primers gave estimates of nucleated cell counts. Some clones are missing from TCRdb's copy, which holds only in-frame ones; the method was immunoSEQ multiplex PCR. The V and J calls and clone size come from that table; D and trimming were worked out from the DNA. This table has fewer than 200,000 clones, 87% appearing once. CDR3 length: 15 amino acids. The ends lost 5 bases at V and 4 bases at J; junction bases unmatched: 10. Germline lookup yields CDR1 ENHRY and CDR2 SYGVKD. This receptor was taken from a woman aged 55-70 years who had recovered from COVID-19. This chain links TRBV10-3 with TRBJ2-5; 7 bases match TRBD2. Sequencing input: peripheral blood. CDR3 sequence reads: CAISPGLPWGETQYF. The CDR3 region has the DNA TGTGCCATCAGTCCGGGACTACCTTGGGGAGAGACCCAGTACTTC.